Here is one T cell receptor (beta chain) with its context. The antigen is unknown. CDR1 and CDR2 (germline): SGHRS, YFSETQ. CDR3 length equals 12 residues. The V gene lost 0 bases and the J gene lost 6 bases, with 7 bases spanning the gap. This specimen belongs to a study of early T cells in non-severe SARS-CoV-2 infection. Separate cDNA molecules each had unique molecular identifiers attached to them. TCRdb re-called the 5' RACE reads with MiXCR, one entry per CDR3 protein. The table lists more than 60,000 distinct CDR3 sequences, 4% to 5.5% of them singletons. Study conclusions and caveats: The VDJdb matching leaned toward anti-spike CD8 responses and overlooked private and CD4 specificities.

This TCR was sampled from an adult who was a healthcare worker with PCR-confirmed SARS-CoV-2 infection or an uninfected control (not recorded which). Sequencing input: whole blood. This rearrangement joins TRBV5-1 to TRBJ2-7; D uncertain. The chain's CDR3 is CASSLEGFEQYF. CDR3 sequence (DNA): TGCGCCAGCAGCTTGGAAGGGTTCGAGCAGTACTTC.